Listed here is a single T cell receptor (beta chain). The sample belongs to a study of T cells after yellow fever vaccination. TCRdb called the 5' RACE reads again in MiXCR, with one record for every CDR3 protein. The table records a few hundred thousand distinct CDR3 sequences, roughly 8.7% of them present only once. This CDR3 comprises 15 residues. Germline V CDR1 and CDR2: SGHDT, YYEEEE. V was pared by 6 bases and J by 3 bases, with 10 bases of the junction left unmatched. V is TRBV5-6 and J is TRBJ2-3; 7 positions agree with TRBD2. The receptor's source is a man aged 18 to 30 who received the YFV17D yellow fever vaccine. Material: CD4+ T cells sorted from PBMCs, obtained 5 days after the yellow fever booster vaccination. In DNA form, the CDR3 reads TGTGCCAGCATAGGACTAGGGCGGCTTACAGATACGCAGTATTTT. Protein product: CASIGLGRLTDTQYF. The entire variable domain, with the rest obtained from reference TRBV5-6 and TRBJ2-3, is as follows: DAGVTQSPTHLIKTRGQQVTLRCSPKSGHDTVSWYQQALGQGPQFIFQYYEEEERQRGNFPDRFSGHQFPNYSSELNVNALLLGDSALYLCASIGLGRLTDTQYFGPGTRLTVL.